These T cell receptor beta chains were read from a single sample in a study of neurological immune-mediated disorders. TCRdb reprocessed the 5' RACE reads with MiXCR, giving one entry per CDR3 protein. The sample has roughly 52,000 distinct CDR3 sequences; 3.5% to 4% are singletons. Sequencing was done on a sample of CD4+ T cells from blood. These TCRs come from a woman in her thirties or forties with multiple sclerosis. Each CDR3 is given with its conserved first and last residue. Each record gives: V gene, clone size, J gene, D gene, CDR3 DNA, CDR3 protein. D genes are given only for firm matches. Some rows mark clone size as missing; the rest say once, few, many or name a class of expanded clone.

TRBV20-1,many,TRBJ1-2,.,TGCAGTGCTACGACCTCCGGGACTCAGGGTGGCTACACCTTC,CSATTSGTQGGYTF
TRBV5-1,many,TRBJ2-5,.,TGCGCCAGCAGCCCGGGGGTTGTGGTGGAGACCCAGTACTTC,CASSPGVVVETQYF
TRBV10-3,many,TRBJ2-7,.,TGTGCCATCAGTGAGTCTGCGGCAGGCCGTAATTTCGAGCAGTACTTC,CAISESAAGRNFEQYF
TRBV5-1,many,TRBJ1-1,TRBD1,TGCGCCAGCAGCTTCAGGGGGCGCGAGGTGAACACTGAAGCTTTCTTT,CASSFRGREVNTEAFF
TRBV5-1,many,TRBJ2-1,TRBD1,TGCGCCAGCAGCTTGGTAGGTCCGGGACAGGGAGTCAATGAGCAGTTCTTC,CASSLVGPGQGVNEQFF
TRBV20-1,many,TRBJ2-3,TRBD2,TGCAGTGCTAGAGATCACAAGCGGGGGCTCACAGATACGCAGTATTTT,CSARDHKRGLTDTQYF
TRBV10-3,many,TRBJ1-2,.,TGTGCCATCAGCGAGACAGGCTATGGCTACACCTTC,CAISETGYGYTF
TRBV11-2,many,TRBJ1-4,.,TGTGCCAGCAGCGAGGGAATCTATGAAAAACTGTTTTTT,CASSEGIYEKLFF
TRBV29-1,many,TRBJ1-1,.,TGCAGCGGGCGCCGGAGGACCCTAAACACTGAAGCTTTCTTT,CSGRRRTLNTEAFF
TRBV29-1,many,TRBJ1-1,.,TGCAGCTGCGGGACGGTGAACACTGAAGCTTTCTTT,CSCGTVNTEAFF
TRBV11-2,many,TRBJ1-5,TRBD1,TGTGCCAGCAGCTTGGGACAGGGTGGCGGGCCCCAGCATTTT,CASSLGQGGGPQHF
TRBV10-3,many,TRBJ1-1,.,TGTGCCACGGATGCCGATCGGGGGACTGAAGCTTTCTTT,CATDADRGTEAFF
TRBV12-3/TRBV12-4,.,TRBJ2-7,TRBD2,TGTGCCAGCAGCCCGGGGGGGTCCTACGAGCAGTACTTC,CASSPGGSYEQYF
TRBV7-6,many,TRBJ1-1,.,TGTGCCAGCAGCTTAGAACAGAACACTGAAGCTTTCTTT,CASSLEQNTEAFF
TRBV4-1,many,TRBJ1-2,TRBD1,TGCGCCAGCACTCAACCCGGACAGGCTCTTGGCTACACCTTC,CASTQPGQALGYTF
TRBV4-2,many,TRBJ2-1,.,TGTGCCAGCAGCCATCCCTTAGGGCGTGTCGGGGGTAATGAGCAGTTCTTC,CASSHPLGRVGGNEQFF
TRBV2,many,TRBJ2-7,TRBD1,TGTGCCAGACGAGACAGGGCCTCCTACGAGCAGTACTTC,CARRDRASYEQYF
TRBV20-1,many,TRBJ2-4,TRBD2,TGCAGTGCTAGAACGCCGGGACTAGCGGCCAAAAACATTCAGTACTTC,CSARTPGLAAKNIQYF
TRBV6-5,many,TRBJ2-1,.,TGTGCCAGCTCCCCTAGCGTACTGAATGAGCAGTTCTTC,CASSPSVLNEQFF
TRBV6-6,many,TRBJ2-3,.,TGTGCCAGCAGTTACCCAGGGGGGGGACACACAGATACGCAGTATTTT,CASSYPGGGHTDTQYF
TRBV6-5,many,TRBJ2-2,.,TGTGCCAGCAGTCTAGGTCGGAACACCGGGGAGCTGTTTTTT,CASSLGRNTGELFF
TRBV20-1,many,TRBJ1-5,.,TGCAGTGCCGCTGGGAGGGGAGATCAGCCCCAGCATTTT,CSAAGRGDQPQHF